This record looks at one T cell receptor (beta chain) sequence and its context. Method: immunoSEQ multiplex PCR; TCRdb's copy keeps in-frame clones and lacks some. This sample has roughly 330,000 clones, with 67% found just once. CDR3 size: 14 residues. The V and J ends lost 3 bases and 9 bases respectively, with 12 bases between them. The germline gives CDR1 MNHEY, CDR2 SMNVEV (reference sequence). The source of the sample is a study of cytotoxic CD8 clonotypes in ibrutinib-treated CLL. Study in general: The cohort had over ten relapsed/refractory and over 14 treatment-naive patients, 17 IGHV unmutated.

The V call is TRBV27, the J call TRBJ1-6, with D maybe TRBD1 (5 bases). The specimen comprised PBMCs, sampled after 36 months of ibrutinib treatment. The receptor was derived from a human donor with chronic lymphocytic leukemia. The CDR3 loop reads CASSLGQGGSPLHF. For the CDR3, the DNA is TGTGCCAGCAGTTTGGGGCAGGGTGGTTCACCCCTCCACTTT.